Below, 20 T cell receptor beta chains from the same sample are listed, as sequenced in a study of blood T cells in healthy people across ages. For the second PCR, which ran for about 6 to 11 cycles, a sample-barcoded 5' primer and a J-beta primer mix were used. TCRdb reanalysed the 5' RACE reads using MiXCR and keeps one entry per CDR3 protein. The table lists some 1,500,000 distinct CDR3 sequences, approximately 43% of them singletons. Material for sequencing was blood. The receptor source for this set is a woman younger than 35 in good health.

The rearrangement links TRBV7-9 to TRBJ2-7; D is possibly TRBD1 (6 bases). This CDR3 is built from 15 residues. V shed 5 bases and J shed 5 bases, with 19 bases lying between them. Germline assignment: CDR1 SEHNR and CDR2 FQNEAQ (reference sequence). The DNA for the CDR3 is TGTGCCAGCAGCAACCTCAGGGGCAGTAGTGACGAGCAGTACTTC. As protein: CASSNLRGSSDEQYF.

This clonotype came up many times. As DNA, the CDR3 is TGTGCCAGCAGCTTGGTGACCGGTTATGGCTACACCTTC. This sequence encodes CASSLVTGYGYTF. The chain employs TRBV5-6 and TRBJ1-2; D gene uncertain. CDR1 SGHDT and CDR2 YYEEEE come from the germline V gene. This CDR3 is built from 13 residues. Trimming removed 0 bases at V and 5 bases at J, with 8 bases between.

This clonotype was detected once. The chain links TRBV20-1 to TRBJ1-1; D is uncertain. Per the germline V gene, CDR1 is DFQATT and CDR2 is SNEGSKA (reference sequence). The CDR3 is 15 amino acids. The V gene lost 3 bases and the J gene lost 0 bases, with 14 bases spanning the gap. The chain's CDR3 is CSASDSKKLNTEAFF. CDR3 in DNA: TGCAGTGCTAGTGATTCGAAGAAGCTGAACACTGAAGCTTTCTTT.

The rearrangement uses TRBV29-1 and TRBJ2-3; a weak D match, TRBD2 (5 bases). This CDR3 has 14 amino acids. In germline, CDR1 is SQVTM, CDR2 ANQGSEA. V was pared by 5 bases and J by 5 bases, with 17 bases between. In nucleotides, the CDR3 is TGCAGCGTTTCCCAAGGTAGCGTGGGAGATACGCAGTATTTT. Translated, it gives CSVSQGSVGDTQYF.

This rearrangement joins TRBV4-3 to TRBJ2-2; 9 nucleotides align to TRBD2. The V gene's germline CDR1 is LGHNA and CDR2 YSLEER. The J segment lost 2 bases and the V segment lost 3 bases, leaving 4 bases of the junction unmatched. CDR3 length: 16 residues. CDR3 residues: CASSQGAGGNTGELFF. The CDR3 DNA reads as TGCGCCAGCAGCCAGGGAGCGGGAGGCAACACCGGGGAGCTGTTTTTT.

The V gene is TRBV29-1, the J gene TRBJ2-2, with TRBD1 as a possible D gene (6 bases). The CDR3 has 14 amino acids. V was shortened by 6 bases and J by 5 bases, with 16 bases between the two germline ends. The V gene's germline CDR1 is SQVTM and CDR2 ANQGSEA. The CDR3 bases are TGCAGCGTCGCTCGGACAGACAGTACCGGGGAGCTGTTTTTT. This translates into CSVARTDSTGELFF.

This clonotype was detected only a few times. The chain is built from TRBV6-5 and TRBJ2-1, with TRBD2 matching over 9 bases. The CDR3 sequence is 15 residues long. With 2 bases clipped from V and 8 bases from J, the junction kept 7 bases outside the gene matches. Germline values: CDR1 MNHEY, CDR2 SVGAGI. The CDR3 DNA reads as TGTGCCAGCAGTTACGGTGGTAGCGGGAGTGATGAGCAGTTCTTC. Amino acid sequence: CASSYGGSGSDEQFF.

The CDR3: CSALGGRGTEAFF. CDR3 DNA sequence: TGCAGTGCTCTCGGTGGGAGAGGCACTGAAGCTTTCTTT. The J gene is TRBJ1-1, the V gene TRBV20-1, with D unclear. This CDR3 region has 13 residues. V was clipped by 5 bases and J by 4 bases, with 14 bases between them. Germline lookup yields CDR1 DFQATT and CDR2 SNEGSKA (reference sequence).

The chain uses TRBV4-1 and TRBJ2-1, with 7 bases that match TRBD2. Germline V gene sequence: CDR1 MGHRA, CDR2 YSYEKL. The CDR3 has 14 amino acids. After removal of 5 bases from V and 9 bases from J, the junction contained 10 bases not matched to a gene. CDR3 nucleotide sequence: TGCGCCAGCAGCAAAGCGGGACTAACAATTGAGCAGTTCTTC. Translation: CASSKAGLTIEQFF.

This clonotype was seen only a few times. This sequence joins TRBV14 and TRBJ2-7; D gene ambiguous. CDR1 is SGHDN, CDR2 FVKESK, per germline. This CDR3 has 14 residues. V was clipped by 4 bases and J by 0 bases, with 10 bases between them. CDR3 bases: TGTGCCAGCAGCCCGGACGTAAACTCCTACGAGCAGTACTTC. This sequence encodes CASSPDVNSYEQYF.

Here the CDR3 DNA reads TGCGCCAGCGGCCCGGGGGTTGCGAGGGACATTCAGTACTTC. Protein: CASGPGVARDIQYF. This chain joins TRBV5-1 and TRBJ2-4; TRBD2 might be the D (6 bases). The V gene lost 7 bases and the J gene lost 8 bases, with 19 bases spanning the gap. CDR1 SGHRS and CDR2 YFSETQ come from the germline V gene. The CDR3 is 14 amino acids. The full variable domain, rest sourced from reference TRBV5-1 and TRBJ2-4, is KAGVTQTPRYLIKTRGQQVTLSCSPISGHRSVSWYQQTPGQGLQFLFEYFSETQRNKGNFPGRFSGRQFSNSRSEMNVSTLELGDSALYLCASGPGVARDIQYFGAGTRLSVL.

Turning to this clonotype: Sequence at one end of the junction differs from germline and may be a read error. J is TRBJ1-2 and V is TRBV20-1; TRBD1 matches 7 bases. Per germline, CDR1 DFQATT and CDR2 SNEGSKA (reference sequence). This CDR3 has 14 residues. CDR3 loop: CSARDYRGNYGHTF. The DNA of the CDR3 is TGCAGTGCTAGAGACTACAGGGGTAACTATGGCCACACCTTC.

The rearrangement uses TRBV20-1 and TRBJ2-7; D gene uncertain. The CDR3 consists of 14 residues. CDR1 DFQATT and CDR2 SNEGSKA come from the germline V gene (reference sequence). The CDR3 is CRAKHPSPSYEQYF. The CDR3, as DNA: TGCAGGGCCAAACACCCATCGCCCTCCTACGAGCAGTACTTC.

The rearrangement joins TRBV10-3 to TRBJ2-7, with unresolved D. Germline V gene sequence: CDR1 ENHRY, CDR2 SYGVKD. V was pared by 2 bases and J by 6 bases, with 23 bases between. This CDR3 comprises 17 residues. CDR3 DNA sequence: TGTGCCATCAGTGAGCTGGTTGGGCCTCAACTTAAGATCGAGCAGTACTTC. It encodes CAISELVGPQLKIEQYF.

The chain is built from TRBV7-2 and TRBJ2-1; the D gene is possibly TRBD1 (5 bases). CDR3 size: 12 residues. V lost 1 base to trimming and J lost 11 bases, with 9 bases between them. Looked up from germline, CDR1 is SGHTA and CDR2 is FQGNSA. CDR3 region: CASSLVTVKQFF. The CDR3 nucleotides read TGTGCCAGCAGCTTAGTGACAGTTAAGCAGTTCTTC.

This sequence joins TRBV30 and TRBJ2-5; D is ambiguous. In germline, CDR1 is GTSNPN, CDR2 SVGIG (reference sequence). V was cut by 0 bases and J by 2 bases, with 13 bases left in between. This CDR3 has 15 amino acids. CDR3 nucleotides: TGTGCCTGGAGTGTAAAAAGGACGGTACAAGAGACCCAGTACTTC. It codes for CAWSVKRTVQETQYF.

The chain recombines TRBV27 with TRBJ1-1; 9 positions agree with TRBD1. The V gene end was trimmed by 9 bases and the J gene end by 8 bases; junction bases not matched to a gene: 10. Germline-derived CDR1 and CDR2 are MNHEY and SMNVEV (reference sequence). The CDR3 is made up of 13 amino acids. In DNA, the CDR3 is TGTGCCAGTGGGGACAGGGCCTATTTAGAAGCTTTCTTT. Translation gives CASGDRAYLEAFF.

This clonotype was seen a handful of times. The rearrangement uses TRBV6-1 and TRBJ2-4; no firm D call. The CDR3 is 14 residues long. V was shortened by 5 bases and J by 6 bases, with 14 bases between the two germline ends. Germline-derived CDR1 and CDR2 are MNHNS and SASEGT. CDR3 region: CASSSSDLGNIQYF. As DNA, the CDR3 is TGTGCCAGCAGTTCATCGGACCTAGGAAACATTCAGTACTTC.

There are a few counts of this clonotype. The V and J genes are TRBV7-9 and TRBJ2-3; the D gene is possibly TRBD2 (5 bases). V was cut by 6 bases and J by 3 bases, with 10 bases left in between. Looked up from germline, CDR1 is SEHNR and CDR2 is FQNEAQ (reference sequence). CDR3 size: 13 residues. The CDR3 DNA follows: TGTGCCAGCAGTAGGACTCAAACAGATACGCAGTATTTT. Translating gives CASSRTQTDTQYF.

This clonotype turned up a few times. This rearrangement joins TRBV5-1 to TRBJ2-5; D unclear. Trimming removed 5 bases from V and 5 bases from J, with 13 bases in between. This CDR3 has 13 amino acids. The germline gives CDR1 SGHRS, CDR2 YFSETQ. The CDR3 region is CASSSAIGETQYF. CDR3 nucleotides: TGCGCCAGCAGTTCAGCAATAGGGGAGACCCAGTACTTC.